The 4 T cell receptor beta chains in this list originate from one sample, sequenced in a study of T-cell reconstitution after alpha-beta-depleted transplantation in children (dated by TCRdb to about 2016). This specimen's treatment or condition label, interpreted: allogeneic hematopoietic cell transplantation with graft depleted of TCRalphabeta T cells and CD19 B cells. Libraries came from PCR. The sequencer was an Illumina HiSeq 2500. Molecular barcoding was employed in the preparation of TCR libraries, with unique molecular identifiers being used to normalize TCRbeta repertoire quantification. TCRdb trimmed public reads at Q25 via fastp, called clones via MiXCR and kept in-frame beta chains. Rows are unified per CDR3 protein, each entry keeping the most common DNA and genes. Recorded for this sample are fewer than 550,000 distinct CDR3 sequences; more than 9.5% of them occurred a single time. The top ten constitute around 13% of the sample.

The material sequenced was PBMCs, mostly from graft donor cells, taken 180 days after TCRalphabeta/CD19-depleted stem cell transplant. Receptors were obtained from a female patient between 2 and 15 years old who had a stem cell transplant for aplastic anemia, so the T cells may come from the graft donor.

This clonotype was seen a few times. The J gene is TRBJ2-1, the V gene TRBV15; 7 nucleotides agree with TRBD1. After removal of 1 base from V and 2 bases from J, the junction contained 8 bases not matched to a gene. This CDR3 region has 17 residues. Germline V lookup: CDR1 LNHNV, CDR2 YYDKDF (reference sequence). The chain's CDR3 is CATSRGRQGSPYNEQFF. The CDR3 nucleotides read TGTGCCACCAGCAGAGGGAGACAGGGATCGCCCTACAATGAGCAGTTCTTC.

In this sample, this clonotype turned up a few times. The V gene is TRBV20-1, the J gene TRBJ2-2; 9 nucleotides align to TRBD2. J gave up 3 bases and V 5 bases, and 10 bases lay outside the gene matches. The CDR3 sequence is 16 residues long. Germline V gives CDR1 DFQATT, CDR2 SNEGSKA (reference sequence). CDR3 sequence reads: CSAPQSGRSHTGELFF. The CDR3, as DNA: TGCAGTGCTCCACAAAGCGGGAGGTCACACACCGGGGAGCTGTTTTTT.

The sample holds one count of this clonotype. This may come from a read error, since a much larger clone is one base off. V gene TRBV12-5 combines with J gene TRBJ2-7; no definite D call. The V and J ends lost 2 bases and 6 bases respectively, with 20 bases between them. The germline V gene encodes CDR1 LGHNT and CDR2 FRNRAP. This CDR3 contains 16 residues. CDR3 protein: CASGLSLGPGSFEQYF. DNA of the CDR3: TGTGCTAGTGGTTTGTCTCTTGGACCCGGCAGCTTCGAGCAGTACTTC.

J is TRBJ2-1 and V is TRBV28; TRBD1 might be the D (5 bases). Germline V gene lookup returns CDR1 MDHEN and CDR2 SYDVKM. This CDR3 is built from 17 residues. V shed 1 base and J shed 0 bases, with 13 bases lying between them. In nucleotides, the CDR3 is TGTGCCAGCAGTTTATTCGGACACCTGAGCTCCTACAATGAGCAGTTCTTC. It specifies CASSLFGHLSSYNEQFF.